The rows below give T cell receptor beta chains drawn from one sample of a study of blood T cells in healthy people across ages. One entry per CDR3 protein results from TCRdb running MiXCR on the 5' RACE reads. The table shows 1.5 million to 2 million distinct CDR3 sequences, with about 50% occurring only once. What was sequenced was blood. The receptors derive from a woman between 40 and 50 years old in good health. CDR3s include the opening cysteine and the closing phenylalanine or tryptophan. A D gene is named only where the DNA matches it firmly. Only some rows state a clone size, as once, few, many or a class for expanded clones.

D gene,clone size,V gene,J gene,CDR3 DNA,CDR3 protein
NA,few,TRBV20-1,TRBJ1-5,TGCAGTGCTAGAGGGGATAATCAGCCCCAGCATTTT,CSARGDNQPQHF
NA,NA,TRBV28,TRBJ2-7,TGTGCCAGCAGTTCAAGAGGGACCGAGCAGTACTTC,CASSSRGTEQYF
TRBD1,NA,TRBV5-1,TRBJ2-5,TGCGCCAGCAGCTGGGGACAGGGTATGGAGACCCAGTACTTC,CASSWGQGMETQYF
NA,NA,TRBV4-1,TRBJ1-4,TGCGCCAGCAGCCAAGTGGGCTCAACTAATGAAAAACTGTTTTTT,CASSQVGSTNEKLFF
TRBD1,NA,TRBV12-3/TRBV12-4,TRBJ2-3,TGTGCCAGCAATACAGGGGTTGAGACAGATACGCAGTATTTT,CASNTGVETDTQYF
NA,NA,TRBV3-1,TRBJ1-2,TGTGCCAGCAGCCATTCCATCGGGGACGGCTACACCTTC,CASSHSIGDGYTF
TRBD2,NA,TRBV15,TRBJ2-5,TGTGCCACCAGCAGAGTGCTAGCGGGGGAATCAGAGACCCAGTACTTC,CATSRVLAGESETQYF
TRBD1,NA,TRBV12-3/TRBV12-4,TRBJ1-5,TGTGCCAGCAGTCGACCAACAGGGGGAAACAATCAGCCCCAGCATTTT,CASSRPTGGNNQPQHF
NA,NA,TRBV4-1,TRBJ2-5,TGCGCCAGCAGCCAAATTGGTGGGCAGGGGGGTCGAGAGACCCAGTACTTC,CASSQIGGQGGRETQYF
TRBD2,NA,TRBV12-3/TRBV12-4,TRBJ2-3,TGTGCCAGCACCCGGACTAGCGGGGGGAGCACAGATACGCAGTATTTT,CASTRTSGGSTDTQYF
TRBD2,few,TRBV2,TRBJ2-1,TGTGCCAGCAGTGAAGGCCCCCTCGCGGGGGGATTGAATGAGCAGTTCTTC,CASSEGPLAGGLNEQFF
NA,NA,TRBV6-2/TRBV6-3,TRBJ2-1,TGTGCCAGCAGTCCTAATTGGGGTAATGAGCAGTTCTTC,CASSPNWGNEQFF
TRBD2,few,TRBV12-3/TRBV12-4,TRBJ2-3,TGTGCCAGCAGTCTCCTAGCGGGGGCCGGCACAGATGCGCAGTATTTT,CASSLLAGAGTDAQYF
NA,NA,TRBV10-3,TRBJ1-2,TGTGCCAGCAGTGAAGAGAATGGCTACACCTTC,CASSEENGYTF
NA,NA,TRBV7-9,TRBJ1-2,TGTGCCAGCAGCCGTTCGGGGGGCTTTGGCTACACCTTC,CASSRSGGFGYTF
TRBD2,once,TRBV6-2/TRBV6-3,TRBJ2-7,TGTGCCAGCAGTTACCGCCCAGGACTAGCCTACGAGCAGTACTTC,CASSYRPGLAYEQYF
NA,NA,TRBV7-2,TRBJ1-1,TGTGCCAGCAGCACCGAGAGGGGCACTGAAGCTTTCTTT,CASSTERGTEAFF
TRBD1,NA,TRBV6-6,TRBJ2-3,TGTGCCAGCCGGTGGACAGGCGATAGCACAGATACGCAGTATTTT,CASRWTGDSTDTQYF
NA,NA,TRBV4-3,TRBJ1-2,TGCGCCAGCAGCCAAGAACCACGGAGGGAACGCGTCTATGGCTACACCTTC,CASSQEPRRERVYGYTF
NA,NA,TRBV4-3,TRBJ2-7,TGCGCCAGCAGCCAAGATGCCCTGGGGGACTTCGAGCAGTACTTC,CASSQDALGDFEQYF
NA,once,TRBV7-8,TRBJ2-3,TGTGCCAGCAGCTTAGTCCCCCGCGGGATAGTGGGAGATACGCAGTATTTT,CASSLVPRGIVGDTQYF
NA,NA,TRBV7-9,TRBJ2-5,TGTGCCAGCAGCTTAGCTGATGGGGGTCCGCAGACCCAGTACTTC,CASSLADGGPQTQYF
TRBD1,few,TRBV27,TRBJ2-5,TGTGCCAGCAGTTTAAAGCAGGGGGCGGAAGAGCAGTACTTC,CASSLKQGAEEQYF
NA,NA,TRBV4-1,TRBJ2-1,TGCGCCAGCAGCCAAGAATCGGGCGCGAGCTCCTACAATGAGCAGTTCTTC,CASSQESGASSYNEQFF
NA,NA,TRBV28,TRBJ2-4,TGTGCCAGCAGGGGGGCCGGAGGCAAAAACATTCAGTACTTC,CASRGAGGKNIQYF
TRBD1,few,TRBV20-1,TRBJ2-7,TGCAGTGCAGCTGACAGGGGGCTCCTCAGCTCCTACGAGCAGTACTTC,CSAADRGLLSSYEQYF
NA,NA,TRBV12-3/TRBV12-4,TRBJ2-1,TGTGCCAGCAGTCTAGGACTTTGGGAGTTCTTC,CASSLGLWEFF
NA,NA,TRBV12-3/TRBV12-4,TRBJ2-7,TGTGCCAGCATCATTAGCCCGGCGGGGTTTGGGTACGAGCAGTACTTC,CASIISPAGFGYEQYF
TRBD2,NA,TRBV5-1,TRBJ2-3,TGCGCCAGCAGCTTGGCCGGAACTAGCGGGGGGGTGGATACGCAGTATTTT,CASSLAGTSGGVDTQYF
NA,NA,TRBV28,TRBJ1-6,TGTGCCAGCAGTCCCGACGGGACCTATTCACCCCTCCACTTT,CASSPDGTYSPLHF
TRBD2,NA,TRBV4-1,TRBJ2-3,TGCGCCAGCAGCGGACACGGGGGGGCCGGAAATACGCAGTATTTT,CASSGHGGAGNTQYF
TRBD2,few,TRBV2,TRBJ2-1,TGTGCCAGCAGTGTAACCAGGACTAGCGGACTTTTGGAGCAGTTCTTC,CASSVTRTSGLLEQFF
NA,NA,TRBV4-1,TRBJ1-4,TGCGCCAGCAGCCAAGTAACAGCAAGGGAAAAACTGTTTTTT,CASSQVTAREKLFF
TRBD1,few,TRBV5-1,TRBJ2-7,TGCGCCAGCAGCTTCCCGGGACAGCCTCAGAACGAGCAGTACTTC,CASSFPGQPQNEQYF
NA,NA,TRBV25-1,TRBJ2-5,TGTGCCAGCAGTGACCTGCTGGGGCAGGGTGGACAAGAGACCCAGTACTTC,CASSDLLGQGGQETQYF
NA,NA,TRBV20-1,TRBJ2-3,TGCAGTGCCCAGTCCCAGGGAGCGGATACGCAGTATTTT,CSAQSQGADTQYF
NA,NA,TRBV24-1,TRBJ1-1,TGTGCCACCAGTGACGTGGGGGATCACACTGAAGCTTTCTTT,CATSDVGDHTEAFF
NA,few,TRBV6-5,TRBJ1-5,TGTGCCAGCAGCCCCAGAGACCTCCAGCCCCAGCATTTT,CASSPRDLQPQHF
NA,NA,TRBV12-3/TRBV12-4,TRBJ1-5,TGTGCCAGCAGTTTAAGGGTCACCGATAGCAATCAGCCCCAGCATTTT,CASSLRVTDSNQPQHF
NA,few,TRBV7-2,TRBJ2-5,TGTGCCAGCACCCTTTTTACGGGAGAGACCCAGTACTTC,CASTLFTGETQYF
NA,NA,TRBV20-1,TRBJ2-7,TGCAGTGCTAGAGGGGGCGGAACCGCCTACGAGCAGTACTTC,CSARGGGTAYEQYF
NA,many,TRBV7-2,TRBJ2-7,TGTGCCAGCAGCTTAGCGGGCCTAGGCGAGCAGTACTTC,CASSLAGLGEQYF
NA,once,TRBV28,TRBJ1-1,TGTGCCAGCAACCCGATGGGGGGATTAGCTTTCTTT,CASNPMGGLAFF
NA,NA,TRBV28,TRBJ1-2,TGTGCCAGCAGTTTATCCCTAACGAGCGATGGCTACACCTTC,CASSLSLTSDGYTF
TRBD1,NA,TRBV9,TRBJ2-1,TGTGCCAGCAGCGTACAGGGGGCGCCCTACAATGAGCAGTTCTTC,CASSVQGAPYNEQFF
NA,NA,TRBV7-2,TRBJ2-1,TGTGCCAGCAGGAGGCGGGGCGGGGTGGGGAATGAGCAGTTCTTC,CASRRRGGVGNEQFF
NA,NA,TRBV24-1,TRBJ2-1,TGTGCCACCAGTGATGCGGACCGGGGTATCTACAATGAGCAGTTCTTC,CATSDADRGIYNEQFF
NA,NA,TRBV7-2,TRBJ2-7,TGTGCCAGCAGCTTAGGTGGGACCCGGGACATAACGTACTTC,CASSLGGTRDITYF
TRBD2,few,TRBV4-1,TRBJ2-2,TGCGCCAGCAGCCGACCTAGCGGGGGGGCCGGCGGGGAGCTGTTTTTT,CASSRPSGGAGGELFF
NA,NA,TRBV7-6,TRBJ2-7,TGTGCCAGCAGCCCTCCGGTTTCCTACGAGCAGTACTTC,CASSPPVSYEQYF
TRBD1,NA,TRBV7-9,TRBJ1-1,TGTGCCAGCAGCCCAAACGACAGGGCGCTTGAAGCTTTCTTT,CASSPNDRALEAFF
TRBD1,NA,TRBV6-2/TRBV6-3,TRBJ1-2,TGTGCCAGCAAAAGACAGGGATACTATGGCTACACCTTC,CASKRQGYYGYTF
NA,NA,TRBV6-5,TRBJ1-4,TGTGCCAGCCGAAGGACAGCTAATGAAAAACTGTTTTTT,CASRRTANEKLFF
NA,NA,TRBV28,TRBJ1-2,TGTGCCAGCAGTGCGCCCCTGGGGGGCTACACCTTC,CASSAPLGGYTF
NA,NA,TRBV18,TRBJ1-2,TGTGCCAGCTCACCACCGAGTTCAGGGAACTATGGCTACACCTTC,CASSPPSSGNYGYTF
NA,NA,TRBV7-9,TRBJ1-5,TGTGCCAGCAGCTTAGATGGACAGAGCAATCAGCCCCAGCATTTT,CASSLDGQSNQPQHF
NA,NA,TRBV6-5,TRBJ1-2,TGTGCCAGCAGTTACATCAAGGGGACGGGCGGCTACACCTTC,CASSYIKGTGGYTF
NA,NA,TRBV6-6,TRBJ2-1,TGTGCCAGCAGTCGTAGCAGGGAGCGCAATGAGCAGTTCTTC,CASSRSRERNEQFF